The rows below give T cell receptor beta chains drawn from one sample of a study of T cell responses to AZD1222 COVID-19 vaccine. The assay was immunoSEQ multiplex PCR, and TCRdb's table has in-frame clones only and misses some. The sample gives some 150,000 clones, 80% to 95% of which show up once; 5% is in the top ten. The starting material was peripheral blood, obtained on day 0 of AZD1222 vaccination. The receptors here all came from an adult in good health. CDR3s include the opening cysteine and the closing phenylalanine or tryptophan. The order of the fields is D gene, clone size, J gene, V gene, CDR3 DNA, CDR3 protein. D genes are given only for firm matches. Only part of the rows carry a size: once, few, many, or a class if the clone is expanded.

D gene: NA
clone size: NA
J gene: TRBJ2-4
V gene: TRBV18
CDR3 DNA: TGTGCCAGCTCATCTGAGGGAATGGACAAAAACATTCAGTACTTC
CDR3 protein: CASSSEGMDKNIQYF

D gene: TRBD1
clone size: NA
J gene: TRBJ1-2
V gene: TRBV28
CDR3 DNA: TGTGCCAGCAGTTTTCGGGACAGTGCCTTCTATGGCTACACCTTC
CDR3 protein: CASSFRDSAFYGYTF

D gene: TRBD1
clone size: NA
J gene: TRBJ1-4
V gene: TRBV5-6
CDR3 DNA: TGTGCCAGCAGACGAACAGGGGCTAATGAAAAACTGTTTTTT
CDR3 protein: CASRRTGANEKLFF

D gene: TRBD1
clone size: NA
J gene: TRBJ2-7
V gene: TRBV7-6
CDR3 DNA: TGTGCCAGCAGCTTAACGGACAGGGGACCCTACGAGCAGTACTTC
CDR3 protein: CASSLTDRGPYEQYF

D gene: NA
clone size: NA
J gene: TRBJ2-5
V gene: TRBV7-9
CDR3 DNA: TGTGCCAGCAGCGATGCGGTAGTTGGGGGGCCGGAGACCCAGTACTTC
CDR3 protein: CASSDAVVGGPETQYF

D gene: NA
clone size: once
J gene: TRBJ2-1
V gene: TRBV4-2
CDR3 DNA: TGTGCCAGCAGCCAAGATGGAATCACCCAGAGCGTCTACAATGAGCAGTTCTTC
CDR3 protein: CASSQDGITQSVYNEQFF

D gene: TRBD1
clone size: NA
J gene: TRBJ2-3
V gene: TRBV28
CDR3 DNA: TGTGCCAGCAGTTTACCGGGACAGAGCACAGATACGCAGTATTTT
CDR3 protein: CASSLPGQSTDTQYF

D gene: TRBD2
clone size: once
J gene: TRBJ2-2
V gene: TRBV10-3
CDR3 DNA: TGTGCCATCAGTCGGACTAGCGGGGGAGCAAACACCGGGGAGCTGTTTTTT
CDR3 protein: CAISRTSGGANTGELFF

D gene: NA
clone size: NA
J gene: TRBJ2-3
V gene: TRBV19
CDR3 DNA: TGTGCCAGTAGTATATTACAAGCACCGCAGTATTTT
CDR3 protein: CASSILQAPQYF

D gene: TRBD1
clone size: once
J gene: TRBJ1-2
V gene: TRBV10-3
CDR3 DNA: TGTGCCATCAGTCCCGGGACAGGGATTAACTATGGCTACACCTTC
CDR3 protein: CAISPGTGINYGYTF

D gene: NA
clone size: once
J gene: TRBJ2-2
V gene: TRBV7-9
CDR3 DNA: TGTGCCAGCAGCTTATACCTGGGGATGGGGACCGGGGAGCTGTTTTTT
CDR3 protein: CASSLYLGMGTGELFF

D gene: NA
clone size: once
J gene: TRBJ1-5
V gene: TRBV7-6
CDR3 DNA: TGTGCCAGCAGCTCGGGCAGGAATCAGCCCCAGCATTTT
CDR3 protein: CASSSGRNQPQHF

D gene: TRBD1
clone size: NA
J gene: TRBJ1-4
V gene: TRBV7-9
CDR3 DNA: TGTGCCAGCAGCCTCGGGACAGACTCCCGCGAAAAACTGTTTTTT
CDR3 protein: CASSLGTDSREKLFF

D gene: TRBD1
clone size: NA
J gene: TRBJ2-5
V gene: TRBV19
CDR3 DNA: TGTGCCAGTAGTAATTGGGGGACAGCTACACAAGAGACCCAGTACTTC
CDR3 protein: CASSNWGTATQETQYF

D gene: TRBD1
clone size: NA
J gene: TRBJ2-5
V gene: TRBV18
CDR3 DNA: TGTGCCAGCTCACCACCCGGGACAGGGGACGAGACCCAGTACTTC
CDR3 protein: CASSPPGTGDETQYF

D gene: TRBD2
clone size: NA
J gene: TRBJ2-5
V gene: TRBV9
CDR3 DNA: TGTGCCAGCAGCGGGGGAGGCAGCGGGATCGAGACCCAGTACTTC
CDR3 protein: CASSGGGSGIETQYF

D gene: NA
clone size: NA
J gene: TRBJ1-2
V gene: TRBV7-9
CDR3 DNA: TGTGCCAGCAGCTTAGTTGGGTTCTATGGCTACACCTTC
CDR3 protein: CASSLVGFYGYTF

D gene: NA
clone size: NA
J gene: TRBJ2-2
V gene: TRBV9
CDR3 DNA: TGTGCCAGCAGCCCGACCGGGACTAACACCGGGGAGCTGTTTTTT
CDR3 protein: CASSPTGTNTGELFF

D gene: NA
clone size: NA
J gene: TRBJ2-7
V gene: TRBV28
CDR3 DNA: TGTGCCAGCAGTTTGGAGGGAGGCGAGCAGTACTTC
CDR3 protein: CASSLEGGEQYF

D gene: NA
clone size: once
J gene: TRBJ1-5
V gene: TRBV15
CDR3 DNA: TGTGCCACCAGCACCACAGGGAGGGGGAATCAGCCCCAGCATTTT
CDR3 protein: CATSTTGRGNQPQHF

D gene: NA
clone size: NA
J gene: TRBJ1-2
V gene: TRBV28
CDR3 DNA: TGTGCCAGCAGCCTTCCTCAAGGGGTTACTGGCTACACCTTC
CDR3 protein: CASSLPQGVTGYTF

D gene: TRBD1
clone size: NA
J gene: TRBJ1-1
V gene: TRBV18
CDR3 DNA: TGTGCCAGCTCACCCACAGGGGGGAGCACTGAAGCTTTCTTT
CDR3 protein: CASSPTGGSTEAFF

D gene: NA
clone size: NA
J gene: TRBJ2-1
V gene: TRBV5-1
CDR3 DNA: TGCGCCAGCAGAGAGGGACAAAACTGGGGCAATGAGCAGTTCTTC
CDR3 protein: CASREGQNWGNEQFF